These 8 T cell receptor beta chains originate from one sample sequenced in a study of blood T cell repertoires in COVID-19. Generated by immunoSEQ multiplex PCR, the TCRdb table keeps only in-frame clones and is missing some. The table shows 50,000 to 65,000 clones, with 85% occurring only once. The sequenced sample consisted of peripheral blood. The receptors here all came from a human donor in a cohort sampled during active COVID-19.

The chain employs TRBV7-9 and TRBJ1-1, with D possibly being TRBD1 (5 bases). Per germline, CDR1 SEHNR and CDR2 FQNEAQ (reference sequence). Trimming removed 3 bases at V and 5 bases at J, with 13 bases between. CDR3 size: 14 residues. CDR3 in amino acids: CASSFPGKGTEAFF. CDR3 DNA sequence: TGTGCCAGCAGCTTCCCAGGGAAGGGGACTGAAGCTTTCTTT.

In DNA form, the CDR3 reads TGTGCCAGCAGTGATCGGGGGGGATCCGGGGAGCTGTTTTTT. This translates into CASSDRGGSGELFF. The chain recombines TRBV2 with TRBJ2-2; 8 bases are a match to TRBD2. The ends lost 3 bases at V and 6 bases at J; junction bases unmatched: 3. Germline assignment: CDR1 SNHLY and CDR2 FYNNEI. The CDR3 has 14 amino acids.

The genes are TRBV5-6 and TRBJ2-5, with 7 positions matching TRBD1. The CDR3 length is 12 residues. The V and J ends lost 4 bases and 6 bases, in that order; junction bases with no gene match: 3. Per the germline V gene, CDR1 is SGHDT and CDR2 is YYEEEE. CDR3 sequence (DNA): TGTGCCAGCAGCAAGGACAGGAAGACCCAGTACTTC. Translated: CASSKDRKTQYF.

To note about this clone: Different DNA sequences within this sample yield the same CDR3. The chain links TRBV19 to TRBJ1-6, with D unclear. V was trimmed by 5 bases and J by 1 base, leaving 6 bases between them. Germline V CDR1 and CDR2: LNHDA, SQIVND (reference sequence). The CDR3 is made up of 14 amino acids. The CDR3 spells CASSRESYNSPLHF. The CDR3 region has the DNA TGTGCCAGTAGTCGGGAGTCCTATAATTCACCCCTCCACTTT.

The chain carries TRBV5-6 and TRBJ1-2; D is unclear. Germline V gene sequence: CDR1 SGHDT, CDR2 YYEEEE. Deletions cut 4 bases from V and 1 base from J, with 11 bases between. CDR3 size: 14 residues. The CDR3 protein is CASSPLDNNYGYTF. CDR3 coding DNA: TGTGCCAGCAGCCCCCTCGACAATAACTATGGCTACACCTTC. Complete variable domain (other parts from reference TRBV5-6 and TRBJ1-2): DAGVTQSPTHLIKTRGQQVTLRCSPKSGHDTVSWYQQALGQGPQFIFQYYEEEERQRGNFPDRFSGHQFPNYSSELNVNALLLGDSALYLCASSPLDNNYGYTFGSGTRLTVV.

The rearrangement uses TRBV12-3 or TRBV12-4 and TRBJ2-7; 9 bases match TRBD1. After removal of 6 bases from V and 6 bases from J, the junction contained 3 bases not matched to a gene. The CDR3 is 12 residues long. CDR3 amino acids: CASRGTGTEQYF. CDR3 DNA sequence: TGTGCCAGCAGAGGGACAGGGACCGAGCAGTACTTC.

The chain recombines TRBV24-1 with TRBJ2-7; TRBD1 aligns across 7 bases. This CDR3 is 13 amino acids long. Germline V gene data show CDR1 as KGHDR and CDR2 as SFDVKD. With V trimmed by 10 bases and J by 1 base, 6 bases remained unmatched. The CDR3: CATRTGQSYEQYF. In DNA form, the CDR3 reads TGTGCCACACGGACAGGACAATCCTACGAGCAGTACTTC.

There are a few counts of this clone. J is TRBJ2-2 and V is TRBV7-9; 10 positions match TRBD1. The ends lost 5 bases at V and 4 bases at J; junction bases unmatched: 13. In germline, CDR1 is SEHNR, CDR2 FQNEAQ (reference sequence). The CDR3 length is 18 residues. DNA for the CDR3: TGTGCCAGCAGCCCCCCCCTACTTGGACAGGGGGGCACCGGGGAGCTGTTTTTT. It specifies CASSPPLLGQGGTGELFF.